The clone carrying this T cell receptor beta chain was counted ten times or more. The germline V gene encodes CDR1 MDHEN and CDR2 SYDVKM. The CDR3 runs 15 residues. The V gene end was trimmed by 4 bases and the J gene end by 2 bases; junction bases not matched to a gene: 4. Every patient underwent thyroid surgery untreated. The data originate from a study of metastatic and nonmetastatic thyroid tumors. TCRdb re-called the PCR reads through MiXCR. The data show under 35,000 clones, roughly 25% seen once. Source material: blood. This chain connects TRBV28 to TRBJ2-5; 10 bases map to TRBD2. The source of this sequence is a female donor with papillary thyroid cancer or a benign thyroid nodule (not recorded which). Some clones in this sample may be carry-over from other donors' samples. The CDR3, as DNA: TGTGCCAGCAGTTGGCGGACTAGCGGTCAAGAGACCCAGTACTTC. Translated: CASSWRTSGQETQYF. Drawing the rest from reference TRBV28 and TRBJ2-5, the complete variable domain is DVKVTQSSRYLVKRTGEKVFLECVQDMDHENMFWYRQDPGLGLRLIYFSYDVKMKEKGDIPEGYSVSREKKERFSLILESASTNQTSMYLCASSWRTSGQETQYFGPGTRLLVL.